The source of this T cell receptor beta chain is a study of T-cell reconstitution after alpha-beta-depleted transplantation in children. Unique molecular identifiers were incorporated when the TCRbeta library was constructed. Each CDR3 protein is one row after TCRdb ran MiXCR on the PCR reads. The repertoire includes hundreds of thousands of distinct CDR3 sequences, 10% to 15% of them detected once, and 2.2% sits in the top ten. Note on this clonotype: The antigen remains unidentified.

Overall study results and limits: At around two months after transplant, the alpha-beta T cells were reportedly derived from several hundred expanded clones that came from non-depleted graft cells. For some patients, TCRbeta diversity was high at day 60 because of recipient T cells and thymic progenitors that survived. Fresh T-cell production supplied most of the T-cell counts and diversity seen one year after transplant.

Trimming took off 3 bases at V and 4 bases at J, with 9 bases between the two ends. Germline V lookup: CDR1 SGHDN, CDR2 FVKESK. The CDR3 length is 13 residues. The specimen comprised PBMCs, mostly from graft donor cells, sampled 360 days after TCRalphabeta/CD19-depleted stem cell transplant. The receptor was derived from a male patient younger than 18 who had a stem cell transplant for acute myeloid leukemia, so the T cells may come from the graft donor. This chain uses TRBV14 with TRBJ2-5; perhaps TRBD1 as D (5 bases). The CDR3 protein is CASSQDIGETQYF. The CDR3 nucleotides are TGTGCCAGCAGCCAGGACATCGGAGAGACCCAGTACTTC.